This section outlines one TCR beta chain sequence together with its context. Its cognate antigen is unknown. This sample was included in a study of cytomegalovirus exposure and HLA in healthy donors. Study at large: The same platform used for the 500 to 850 first-cohort repertoires was also used for the 90 to 150 validation repertoires, as a later analysis reported. Study-level points and caveats: That first-cohort TCR clusters tended to co-occur in the 130 or so validation repertoires was found in a later analysis. The classifier, whose performance was assessed in both the original and validation cohorts, reportedly diagnosed cytomegalovirus status with high specificity and sensitivity. Cytomegalovirus-associated TCR beta chains were listed, numbering around 150.

The CDR3 contains 15 residues. The germline V gene has CDR1 SGHNT and CDR2 YYREEE (reference sequence). Trimming removed 3 bases from V and 3 bases from J; junction bases left unmatched: 5. The repertoire was sequenced with immunoSEQ multiplex PCR; TCRdb's copy has only in-frame clones and lacks some. The table has 89,000 or so clones, approximately 95% seen once; the top ten hold around 1.1%. This clonotype was sampled from a woman between 25 and 40 years old in good health and CMV-seropositive. The chain links TRBV5-4 to TRBJ2-7, with 11 bases lining up with TRBD2. Sequencing was done on a sample of PBMCs. Here the CDR3 reads CASSSPGTSGYEQYF. The CDR3 DNA reads TGTGCCAGCAGCTCACCCGGGACTAGCGGCTACGAGCAGTACTTC.